Following are 4 T cell receptor beta chains from one sample sequenced in a study of Ad26.COV2.S vaccination and SARS-CoV-2 variants. Assay used: immunoSEQ multiplex PCR; TCRdb lists only in-frame clones, some missing. The top ten clones hold approximately 2.5% of a sample with roughly 500,000 clones, approximately 92% of them seen once. Specified treatment: roughly 20 received Ad26.COV2.S at low or high dose, single or two shots; roughly five received placebo; per-sample allocation not given. Samples were taken on day 63 after the first vaccine or placebo injection. The sample was peripheral blood, taken in a trial of Ad26.COV2.S vaccine versus placebo. The receptors shown here come from a person aged 18 to 65 who received the Ad26.COV2.S COVID-19 vaccine or a placebo.

The V gene is TRBV5-4, the J gene TRBJ2-7, with 8 bases aligning to TRBD2. J was trimmed by 0 bases and V by 3 bases; bases with no gene match: 8. Germline lookup yields CDR1 SGHNT and CDR2 YYREEE (reference sequence). The CDR3 sequence is 16 residues long. CDR3 DNA: TGTGCCAGCAGCTCGGGAAAGCGGGGGACCTCCTACGAGCAGTACGTC. Translation gives CASSSGKRGTSYEQYV.

This clone was counted once. This chain uses TRBV13 with TRBJ1-2, with D hard to call. Trimming took 0 bases from V and 4 from J, leaving 15 bases between them. Looked up from germline, CDR1 is PRHDT and CDR2 is FYEKMQ (reference sequence). The CDR3 loop spans 16 amino acids. The CDR3 reads CASSLGGKGRGYGYTF. CDR3 in DNA: TGTGCCAGCAGCTTAGGAGGGAAAGGGAGAGGCTATGGCTACACCTTC.

J is TRBJ2-2 and V is TRBV28, with TRBD1 as a possible D gene (6 bases). CDR1 is MDHEN, CDR2 SYDVKM, per germline. This CDR3 spans 16 amino acids. The V gene lost 7 bases and the J gene lost 4 bases, with 19 bases spanning the gap. The CDR3 nucleotides read TGTGCCAGCAATCATGGGGGAACAGGGTCCACCGGGGAGCTGTTTTTT. It codes for CASNHGGTGSTGELFF. Full variable domain (missing parts from reference TRBV28 and TRBJ2-2): DVKVTQSSRYLVKRTGEKVFLECVQDMDHENMFWYRQDPGLGLRLIYFSYDVKMKEKGDIPEGYSVSREKKERFSLILESASTNQTSMYLCASNHGGTGSTGELFFGEGSRLTVL.

The CDR3 DNA sequence: TGTGCCAGCAGCTCGAACCCCTATAATTCACCCCTCCACTTT. Protein product: CASSSNPYNSPLHF. V is TRBV6-4 and J is TRBJ1-6; D not resolved. The V gene's germline CDR1 is MRHNA and CDR2 SNTAGT. Trimming removed 6 bases from V and 2 bases from J, with 8 bases in between. This CDR3 spans 14 amino acids.